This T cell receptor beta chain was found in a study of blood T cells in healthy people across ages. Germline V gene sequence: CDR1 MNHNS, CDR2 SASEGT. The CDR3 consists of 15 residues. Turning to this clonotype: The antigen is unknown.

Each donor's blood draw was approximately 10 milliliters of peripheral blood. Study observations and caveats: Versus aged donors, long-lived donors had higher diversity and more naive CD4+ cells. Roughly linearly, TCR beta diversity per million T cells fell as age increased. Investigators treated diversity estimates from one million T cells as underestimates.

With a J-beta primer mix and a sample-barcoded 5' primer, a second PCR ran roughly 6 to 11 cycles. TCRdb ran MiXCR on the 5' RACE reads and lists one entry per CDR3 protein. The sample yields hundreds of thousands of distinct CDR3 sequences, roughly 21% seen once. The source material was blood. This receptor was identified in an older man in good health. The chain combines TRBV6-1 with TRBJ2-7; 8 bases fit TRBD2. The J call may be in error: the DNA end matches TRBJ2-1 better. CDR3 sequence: CASSERDGRVNEQFF. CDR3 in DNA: TGTGCCAGCAGTGAACGGGACGGGAGGGTTAATGAGCAGTTCTTC.